Included here is one T cell receptor (beta chain) sequence, with context. A few counts support this clonotype. What this receptor recognizes is not known. No much larger clone is present one base from it, and per-base qualities are unavailable. Only healthy Caucasian donors were included. Three pairs of female monozygotic twins, all aged about 18 to 29 years, made up the twin cohort. RNA for TCR libraries was isolated from peripheral blood mononuclear cells. Library generation was performed with 5' RACE. This sample was sequenced with an Illumina HiSeq 2000. Template switching added a universal primer binding site, and the final cDNA carried a unique molecular identifier that allowed TCR cDNA molecules to be counted accurately. Specific primers in the conserved constant-segment region were used to synthesize first-strand cDNA for TCR alpha and beta chains. To control for contamination, each cDNA library was double barcoded with a SMART-Mk sample barcode plus Illumina barcodes. TruSeq adapter sequences and Illumina sample barcodes were added in two successive PCR steps. Sequencing of the TCR alpha and beta cDNA libraries was done on the Illumina HiSeq platform using custom primers. In the authors' own workflow: Unique molecular identifiers were extracted from raw reads with MiGEC, and CDR3 positions were determined with MiXCR. Recombination models were inferred per individual with the repgenHMM and IGoR tools using an EM algorithm. Shared clonotype analysis was performed with the tcR package in R, normalizing sharing by the product of cloneset sizes. To study raw recombination without the effects of thymic and clonal selection, out-of-frame nonproductive sequences were analyzed. The raw public reads went through TCRdb reprocessing: fastp at Q25, MiXCR clone calling, in-frame beta chains kept. Rows with a matching CDR3 protein are joined into one entry that keeps the most common DNA and genes. TCRdb's processing, not the authors' own work, is the source of the V and J calls. For this sample the table gives hundreds of thousands of distinct CDR3 sequences, of which roughly an eighth were detected only once. Around 1.6% of the sample goes to the ten largest clones.

The data were obtained in a study of identical twins (dated by TCRdb to about 2016). In the study overall: The study deep-sequenced TCR alpha and beta repertoires from monozygotic twins, unrelated adults of various ages and cord blood to test whether fetal clonotypes persist. To rule out contamination, the twin experiments were replicated at different times with different library preparation protocols.

Results the study describes overall, beyond this receptor: Excess twin sharing in beta out-of-frame sequences was weaker because fewer shared sequences lowered the signal-to-noise ratio. Conclusions relied on cross-sectional statistical analysis, since the same donors could not be followed over many years. Compared with coincidental sharing between unrelated individuals, out-of-frame TCR alpha sequences shared between twins showed an excess of sequences with low generation probability. Zero-insertion analyses could be partly confounded by invariant T cells such as MAIT and iNKT, although diverse VJ usage argued against such confounding for most clonotypes. Recombination models systematically underestimated out-of-frame TCR alpha sharing in monozygotic twins but agreed with sharing between unrelated individuals. Abundant cord blood beta clonotypes carried fewer insertions; young adult naive repertoires showed a weaker similar trend, while memory repertoires showed none.

This same sample was also taken into another study, of yellow fever vaccine responses in identical twins. Per that second paper: The T cell response to vaccination in identical twins was reported by the authors to appear partly convergent and partly personalized. The study precisely tracked vaccine-responding T cell clones in identical twins.

Input material: PBMCs. The origin of this receptor is a young woman in good health.

The sequence in DNA is TGCGCCAGCAGCCAAGATACAGGGGCCTATGGCTACACCTTC. The resulting protein is CASSQDTGAYGYTF. The V and J genes are TRBV4-1 and TRBJ1-2; 7 bases in the middle match TRBD1. Spanning cysteine to phenylalanine, the CDR3 consists of 14 amino acids. Only the CDR3 region is kept as DNA, spanning 42 bases read in frame from base 1. Trimming removed 0 bases from V and 4 bases from J; the gene matches leave 2 bases unexplained. The germline V gene specifies MGHRA as CDR1 and YSYEKL as CDR2.